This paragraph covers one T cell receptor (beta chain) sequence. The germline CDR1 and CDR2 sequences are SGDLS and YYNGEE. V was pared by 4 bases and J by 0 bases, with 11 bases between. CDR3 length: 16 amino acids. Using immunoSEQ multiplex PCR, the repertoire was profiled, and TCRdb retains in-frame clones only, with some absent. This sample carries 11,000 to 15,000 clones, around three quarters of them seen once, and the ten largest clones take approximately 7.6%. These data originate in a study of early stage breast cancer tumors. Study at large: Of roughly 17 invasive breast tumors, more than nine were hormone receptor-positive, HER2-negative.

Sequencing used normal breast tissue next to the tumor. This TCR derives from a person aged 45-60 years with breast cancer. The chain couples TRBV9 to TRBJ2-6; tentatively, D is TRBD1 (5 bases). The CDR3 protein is CASSPTASSGANVLTF. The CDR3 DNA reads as TGTGCCAGCAGCCCGACAGCTAGCTCTGGGGCCAACGTCCTGACTTTC. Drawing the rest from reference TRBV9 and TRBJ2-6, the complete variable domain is DSGVTQTPKHLITATGQRVTLRCSPRSGDLSVYWYQQSLDQGLQFLIQYYNGEERAKGNILERFSAQQFPDLHSELNLSSLELGDSALYFCASSPTASSGANVLTFGAGSRLTVL.